This TCR beta chain was obtained from a study of shared T cell receptors in the human thymus. Here immunoSEQ multiplex PCR was the method, and the copy in TCRdb shows in-frame clones only, minus some. The table records hundreds of thousands of clones, 85% to 95% of them present only once. The V and J ends lost 1 base and 4 bases, in that order; junction bases with no gene match: 6. CDR1 is PRHDT, CDR2 FYEKMQ, per germline (reference sequence). The CDR3 is 15 residues long. The chain carries TRBV13 and TRBJ1-1; the match to TRBD1 covers 7 bases. Sequencing was performed on thymocytes. This receptor was taken from a human donor. The CDR3 sequence is CASSLENRGGTEAFF. In DNA form, the CDR3 reads TGTGCCAGCAGCTTAGAAAACAGGGGAGGCACTGAAGCTTTCTTT.